Here is one TCR beta chain with its context. The data belong to a study of tumor and adjacent non-tumor tissue in lung cancer. Study in general: Some 4.2 million productive TCRbeta reads were obtained per sample on average.

RNA was extracted from bulk tissue without any cell sorting. TCRbeta libraries were built with three rounds of nested PCR, modified from ARM-PCR. In TCRdb, the multiplex PCR reads were re-called with MiXCR into one record per CDR3 protein. The table lists 100,000 to 150,000 distinct CDR3 sequences, roughly 64% of them singletons, with about 13% in the top ten. V gave up 7 bases and J gave up 4 bases, with 21 bases separating them. This CDR3 contains 16 residues. Germline V lookup: CDR1 SGHAT, CDR2 FQNNGV. This sequence joins TRBV11-2 and TRBJ2-3; D may be TRBD2 (6 bases). This TCR came from a man between 25 and 39 years old with non-small cell lung cancer. The sequenced sample consisted of lung tumor tissue. The CDR3: CASTRDKGGVADTQYF. The CDR3 DNA follows: TGTGCCAGCACGCGAGACAAGGGAGGTGTTGCAGATACGCAGTATTTT.